One and the same sample provided the 25 T cell receptor beta chains below, sequenced in a study of blood T cells in healthy people across ages. Sample-barcoded 5' priming and a J-beta primer mix drove a second PCR of 7 to 11 cycles. TCRdb re-analysed the 5' RACE reads in MiXCR, keeping a single row per CDR3 protein. The profile shows 650,000 to 1,000,000 distinct CDR3 sequences, under 40% of them singletons. Specimen: blood. These TCRs come from a man between 18 and 29 years old in good health.

This clonotype appeared a few times. This chain joins TRBV20-1 and TRBJ2-1; D is undetermined. The CDR3 totals 14 residues. Trimming took 6 bases from V and 0 from J, leaving 12 bases between them. Germline V CDR1 and CDR2: DFQATT, SNEGSKA (reference sequence). For the CDR3, the DNA is TGCAGTGCCCGAGGCGATAGCTCCTACAATGAGCAGTTCTTC. As protein: CSARGDSSYNEQFF.

The J gene is TRBJ2-3, the V gene TRBV12-3 or TRBV12-4, with TRBD2 matching 9 bases. Trimming took 6 bases from V and 7 from J; bases not matched to a gene: 8. The length of the CDR3 is 14 residues. CDR3 sequence: CASSLGLAFNTQYF. DNA for the CDR3: TGTGCCAGCAGCCTGGGACTAGCATTCAATACGCAGTATTTT.

The chain couples TRBV7-9 to TRBJ2-1; a weak D match, TRBD2 (5 bases). Germline CDR1 and CDR2: SEHNR and FQNEAQ (reference sequence). Deletions cut 0 bases from V and 1 base from J, with 16 bases between. The CDR3 consists of 18 residues. The CDR3 is CASSLAANPGLSYNEQFF. In nucleotides, the CDR3 is TGTGCCAGCAGCTTAGCCGCGAATCCAGGACTTTCCTACAATGAGCAGTTCTTC.

The sample holds many counts of this clonotype. The DNA of the CDR3 is TGTGCCAGCAGCCCCCAGAGGGGTCTCTACAATGAGCAGTTCTTC. Translation: CASSPQRGLYNEQFF. The V and J genes are TRBV9 and TRBJ2-1; D may correspond to TRBD1 or TRBD2 (5 bases each). Per the germline V gene, CDR1 is SGDLS and CDR2 is YYNGEE. Trimming pared 4 bases from V and 3 bases from J, leaving 14 bases between. The CDR3 has 15 residues.

The V and J genes are TRBV5-6 and TRBJ1-1; the D is unclear. The CDR3 sequence is 14 residues long. Germline V gives CDR1 SGHDT, CDR2 YYEEEE. The V gene lost 0 bases and the J gene lost 6 bases, with 12 bases spanning the gap. For the CDR3, the DNA is TGTGCCAGCAGCTTGGCCTTCGGAGGACCTGAAGCTTTCTTT. This gives the protein CASSLAFGGPEAFF.

Only a few counts were recorded for this clonotype. The chain couples TRBV24-1 to TRBJ2-3; D is undetermined. Germline-derived CDR1 and CDR2 are KGHDR and SFDVKD. The V end was cut by 4 bases, the J end by 6 bases, with 19 bases between. The CDR3 runs to 16 residues. For the CDR3, the DNA is TGTGCCACCAGTGACCCTCGGATGGGGATGGTGGATACGCAGTATTTT. Translated, it gives CATSDPRMGMVDTQYF.

The gene calls are TRBV7-8 and TRBJ2-5; D is perhaps TRBD2 (7 bases). V was trimmed by 6 bases and J by 5 bases, leaving 19 bases between them. The CDR3 runs to 15 residues. Germline V gene lookup returns CDR1 SGHVS and CDR2 FQNEAQ. The DNA for the CDR3 is TGTGCCAGCAGAAGACGGGGGGCGAGACAGGAGACCCAGTACTTC. Translating gives CASRRRGARQETQYF.

This chain connects TRBV29-1 to TRBJ2-7; 8 nucleotides line up with TRBD1. This CDR3 comprises 12 residues. From germline, CDR1 is SQVTM and CDR2 ANQGSEA. V was clipped by 8 bases and J by 1 base; unmatched bases: 4. In nucleotides, the CDR3 is TGCAGCCTGACAGGGGTTTCCTACGAGCAGTACTTC. This gives the protein CSLTGVSYEQYF.

The chain recombines TRBV19 with TRBJ2-3; perhaps TRBD2 as D (5 bases). Germline assignment: CDR1 LNHDA and CDR2 SQIVND (reference sequence). Trimming took 4 bases from V and 0 from J, leaving 11 bases between them. The CDR3 covers 15 residues. CDR3 region: CASSSRAESTDTQYF. The DNA for the CDR3 is TGTGCCAGTAGTAGCAGAGCGGAAAGCACAGATACGCAGTATTTT.

This clonotype was recorded once. The V and J genes are TRBV12-3 or TRBV12-4 and TRBJ1-4; the match to TRBD1 covers 9 bases. There are 15 residues in the CDR3. The V gene end was trimmed by 5 bases and the J gene end by 5 bases; junction bases not matched to a gene: 6. The chain's CDR3 is CASSGTGTGNEKLFF. DNA for the CDR3: TGTGCCAGCAGTGGGACCGGGACAGGGAATGAAAAACTGTTTTTT.

On this clonotype: Sequence at one end of the junction differs from germline and may be a read error. The chain employs TRBV18 and TRBJ1-1; D is undetermined. Germline-derived CDR1 and CDR2 are KGHSH and LQKENI. The CDR3 runs 13 residues. The DNA of the CDR3 is TGTGCCGGCTCACCACCCCAGAACACTGAAGCTTTCTTT. Its translation is CAGSPPQNTEAFF.

On this clonotype itself: A junction end diverges from the germline sequence, so it may reflect a read error. This chain connects TRBV12-3 or TRBV12-4 to TRBJ2-3, with no clear D. This CDR3 has 13 amino acids. CDR3 sequence: CASSIYSADAQYF. The DNA for the CDR3 is TGTGCCAGCAGCATCTACAGTGCAGATGCGCAGTATTTT.

This sequence joins TRBV20-1 and TRBJ1-5; TRBD1 is a possible D gene (5 bases). The CDR3 loop spans 13 amino acids. In germline, CDR1 is DFQATT, CDR2 SNEGSKA (reference sequence). The ends were cut back, 5 bases at V and 2 bases at J, with 10 bases in the middle. CDR3 in DNA: TGCAGTGCTTCAGGGTCCGGCAATCAGCCCCAGCATTTT. Amino acid sequence: CSASGSGNQPQHF.

This chain uses TRBV9 with TRBJ1-1; 7 nucleotides line up with TRBD1. The junction had 4 bases not matched to a gene; V was cut back by 3 bases and J by 2 bases. CDR3 length: 14 residues. Germline CDR1 and CDR2: SGDLS and YYNGEE. The CDR3 sequence: CASSAGQVNTEAFF. The CDR3 nucleotides are TGTGCCAGCAGCGCAGGACAGGTTAACACTGAAGCTTTCTTT.

The chain uses TRBV5-5 and TRBJ2-5; possibly TRBD2 for D (5 bases). In germline, CDR1 is SGHKS, CDR2 YYEKEE (reference sequence). V lost 0 bases and J lost 6, with 12 bases in between. The CDR3 consists of 14 residues. The chain's CDR3 is CASSLAGREKTQYF. The CDR3 DNA is TGTGCCAGCAGCTTGGCCGGTAGGGAGAAGACCCAGTACTTC.

The chain joins TRBV5-1 to TRBJ2-1; TRBD1 matches at 8 bases. With the DNA end fitting TRBJ2-7 better, the J assignment may be wrong. Germline loops: CDR1 SGHRS, CDR2 YFSETQ. This CDR3 spans 15 amino acids. The CDR3 nucleotides read TGCGCCAGCAGCTCGGACAGGGTGCGTTACAATGAGCAGTACTTC. The encoded protein is CASSSDRVRYNEQYF.

This clonotype occurred many times. The rearrangement uses TRBV20-1 and TRBJ1-2, with D possibly matching TRBD1 (5 bases). The V end was cut by 5 bases, the J end by 9 bases, with 13 bases between. The V gene's germline CDR1 is DFQATT and CDR2 SNEGSKA (reference sequence). CDR3 length: 11 residues. The CDR3 DNA reads TGCAGTGCTTTCGCAGGGCGAAGCTACACCTTC. This encodes CSAFAGRSYTF.

The gene calls are TRBV7-2 and TRBJ2-1; D remains ambiguous. The V end lost 7 bases, the J end lost 8 bases, and 18 bases lay between the germline ends. From germline, CDR1 is SGHTA and CDR2 FQGNSA. The CDR3 runs 14 residues. The CDR3 DNA reads TGTGCCAGCAACAAAAGCCCCAGGTCGCATGAGCAGTTCTTC. Encoded protein: CASNKSPRSHEQFF.

A word on this clonotype: At one of its ends the junction is not consistent with the germline gene, which may arise from a read error. V and J are TRBV12-3 or TRBV12-4 and TRBJ1-2, with 8 bases lining up with TRBD1. The CDR3 is made up of 13 amino acids. In nucleotides, the CDR3 is TGTGCCAACAGTCTCGGACAGGGTTATGGCTACACCTTC. Translation: CANSLGQGYGYTF.

There are many counts of this clonotype. The chain is built from TRBV12-3 or TRBV12-4 and TRBJ1-2; D gene uncertain. Between the trimmed V and J ends, which lost 5 bases and 8 bases, there was a span of 15 bases. This CDR3 is 13 amino acids long. The CDR3 here is CASSPLPDKGYTF. As DNA, the CDR3 is TGTGCCAGCAGTCCCTTACCCGACAAGGGCTACACCTTC.

A few counts support this clonotype. The chain recombines TRBV12-5 with TRBJ1-1; D ambiguous. The CDR3 is 14 residues long. Germline V lookup: CDR1 LGHNT, CDR2 FRNRAP. V lost 6 bases to trimming and J lost 1 base, with 12 bases between them. CDR3 coding DNA: TGTGCTAGTGGACCCATCACAAGGAACACTGAAGCTTTCTTT. Residues: CASGPITRNTEAFF.

This clonotype came up a few times. The V gene is TRBV30, the J gene TRBJ2-7; 7 bases are a match to TRBD1. This CDR3 spans 15 amino acids. After removal of 3 bases from V and 3 bases from J, the junction contained 11 bases not matched to a gene. The germline V gene encodes CDR1 GTSNPN and CDR2 SVGIG (reference sequence). CDR3 sequence (DNA): TGTGCCTGGAGGACAGGGAAAGGGATATTCTACGAGCAGTACTTC. Protein product: CAWRTGKGIFYEQYF.

The chain carries TRBV12-3 or TRBV12-4 and TRBJ1-5; D not certain. The CDR3 is 13 residues long. V was cut by 3 bases and J by 4 bases, with 7 bases left in between. CDR3 loop: CASSFGLNQPQHF. CDR3 DNA sequence: TGTGCCAGCAGTTTCGGTTTAAATCAGCCCCAGCATTTT.

This clonotype came up many times. This chain uses TRBV6-2 or TRBV6-3 with TRBJ2-1; 10 bases are shared with TRBD2. The germline V gene has CDR1 MNHEY and CDR2 SVGEGT. The trim removed 7 bases at V and 7 bases at J, leaving 10 bases unmatched. The CDR3 totals 15 residues. Written as DNA, the CDR3 is TGTGCCAGCACCACTCGTAGCGGGGGGCGGAATGAGCAGTTCTTC. Its translation is CASTTRSGGRNEQFF.

Only a few counts were recorded for this clonotype. This chain joins TRBV6-6 and TRBJ1-4, with D unclear. Germline CDR1 is MNHNY and CDR2 is SVGAGI (reference sequence). The CDR3 extends over 13 amino acids. V was trimmed by 2 bases and J by 5 bases, leaving 6 bases between them. The CDR3 loop is CASSYGGNEKLFF. In DNA form, the CDR3 reads TGTGCCAGCAGTTACGGAGGGAATGAAAAACTGTTTTTT.